This T cell receptor beta chain came from a study of Graves' ophthalmopathy and Graves' hyperthyroidism. Overall study: Peripheral blood sampling preceded any treatment and occurred at initial diagnosis.

Each donor who had ophthalmopathy showed moderate-to-severe activity, a CAS of ≥3, a NOSPECS of ≥4, and a duration under 3 months. Diagnostic conclusions were grounded in clinical symptoms, serum thyroxine, TRAb, thyroid ultrasound and orbital computed tomography. CDR3 length: 14 residues. Germline CDR1 is GTSNPN and CDR2 is SVGIG (reference sequence). V was clipped by 4 bases and J by 4 bases, with 13 bases between them. Study-level findings and limits: Most expanded clonotypes from thyroid (those above 0.001 frequency) were also found in blood.

Amplification targeted the TCR beta CDR3 regions, with RNA transcripts as the source material. Amplification began with first-round RT-PCR using HTBI primers, then second-round multiplex PCR was performed. TCRdb processed the multiplex PCR reads anew with MiXCR; each CDR3 protein has one entry. The sample records about 410,000 distinct CDR3 sequences, roughly 18% being singletons. This clonotype was seen repeatedly, ten times or more. Its antigen is still unknown. The V call is TRBV30, the J call TRBJ2-2, with a weak D call TRBD2 (5 bases). The sample consisted of peripheral blood. The sequence came from a woman under 30 with Graves' ophthalmopathy. The CDR3 DNA reads as TGTGCCTGGATCAAAGGCGGGTTCACCGGGGAGCTGTTTTTT. Its translation is CAWIKGGFTGELFF.